This T cell receptor (beta chain) was captured by sequencing in a study of neurological immune-mediated disorders (dated by TCRdb to between 2018 and 2021). About the investigation overall: The study compared peripheral blood TCR-beta repertoires of HTLV-I-associated myelopathy (HAM/TSP) patients, multiple sclerosis patients and healthy controls using UMI-based sequencing. Alongside PBMC samples, the set of more than 85 TCR-beta libraries contained longitudinal samples, technical triplicates, and paired CD4+ and CD8+ T-cell subsets that had been sorted. Technical triplicate libraries were sequenced to precisely calculate how much the frequency of each individual clone varied. The cohort included about 66 subjects: roughly 15 with HAM/TSP, some 34 with multiple sclerosis, and some 20 healthy controls.

Looking up the germline V gene yields CDR1 LGHNA and CDR2 YNFKEQ. Germline trimming amounts to 1 base on V and 3 bases on J, with 1 as the count of junction bases outside the gene matches. The CDR3 holds 14 amino acids from the cysteine to the phenylalanine. Only the CDR3 portion is preserved as DNA: 42 bases, with reading frame beginning at the first base. To synthesize cDNA, template-switch 5'RACE was performed with a primer carrying a 10-nucleotide random unique molecular identifier so that each TCR transcript was tagged. Every sequencing run covered 15-18 subjects and yielded more than 180 million TCR-beta sequences. The RNeasy kit was used for extraction of total RNA. TCR-beta VDJ regions were amplified with primers for the TCR constant region and the 5'RACE anchor, using the KAPA Real-time Library Amplification kit. A first PCR added sample indexes and Illumina adaptors, after which a second PCR increased the library yield. The roughly 650 bp TCR product was size-selected on a 2% E-gel SizeSelection system after Ampure bead purification. Library quality was checked on a Bioanalyzer, concentration was measured with Qubit, and libraries were quantified with the Kapa Library Quantification kit before pooling. Paired-end 2 x 150 bp sequencing of the libraries was performed on an Illumina HiSeq 2500. To increase sequence diversity, roughly 24-30% phiX was spiked into each library pool. In the source study's methods: The UMI-based MiGEC pipeline processed quality-filtered reads and removed over 80% of raw TCR sequences during error correction. VDJ genes were aligned to IMGT germline references, and each clonotype was defined by a unique CDR3 amino acid sequence together with V-J genes. Clonal expansion, Shannon diversity, and CDR3 relatedness (CalcPairwiseDistances, ClusterSamples) were evaluated with VDJtools, and phylogenetic trees were built with CLCbio workbench. A clone was classed as expanded if it had 8 or more unique UMIs, a cutoff based on coefficient-of-variation modelling across technical triplicates. Clones were called with MiXCR by TCRdb after fastp trimmed the public reads at Q25, and only in-frame beta chains were retained. All rows with the same CDR3 protein become a single entry with the most common DNA and genes. TCRdb assigned the V and J calls; the authors' analysis was not used. The sample table records about 55,000 distinct CDR3 sequences; 24% of these occur just once. The top ten clonotypes cover about 4.3% of the sample.

In the paper's terms, the time point label means: technical triplicate 2. Unsorted PBMC libraries were generated from 2 million PBMCs stored in RNAlater at -80 °C until RNA extraction. PBMCs were separated from peripheral blood using Ficoll-Hypaque density gradient centrifugation and then cryopreserved in liquid nitrogen. This clonotype was detected many times. There is no known antigen for this receptor. No base qualities exist here, and no much larger clone lies one base off it. Findings and caveats that apply to the study as a whole: Across subjects, expanded clones never shared an identical CDR3 amino acid sequence, which suggests that the TCR-beta repertoires in every group were private. TCR clonal expansion was highest in HAM/TSP patients and lowest in MS patients, with MS patients falling below even healthy controls.

The TCR sequence derives from a man aged 55 to 70 with HTLV-1-associated myelopathy (HAM/TSP). Material for sequencing was PBMCs. The rearranged segments are TRBV4-2 and TRBJ2-7; the junction holds 9 bases that match TRBD1. CDR3 loop: CASSQGQGDYEQYF. The DNA sequence is given as TGTGCCAGCAGCCAAGGACAGGGGGACTACGAGCAGTACTTC.